These 21 T cell receptor beta chains share one sample of origin, sequenced in a study of control samples from healthy donors and cancer patients. TCRdb's table, derived via immunoSEQ multiplex PCR, lists solely in-frame clones and lacks some. In the table there are 150,000 or so clones, 91% of which are singletons. The sequenced sample was blood. Receptor source: a man aged 18 to 35 in good health.

The V gene is TRBV11-2, the J gene TRBJ2-1, with 9 nucleotides matching TRBD2. V lost 3 bases to trimming and J lost 8 bases; unmatched junction nucleotides: 20. Germline V lookup: CDR1 SGHAT, CDR2 FQNNGV. CDR3 length equals 19 residues. The CDR3 region is CASSFFRQRGTSRSDEQFF. The DNA of the CDR3 is TGTGCCAGCAGCTTTTTCCGCCAACGGGGGACTAGCAGATCGGATGAGCAGTTCTTC.

The V gene is TRBV2, the J gene TRBJ1-6, with D tentatively TRBD1 (6 bases). Deletions cut 0 bases from V and 6 bases from J, with 12 bases between. Germline CDR1 and CDR2: SNHLY and FYNNEI. The CDR3 contains 16 residues. The CDR3 loop is CASSEAVDRSNSPLHF. CDR3 DNA: TGTGCCAGCAGTGAAGCAGTCGACAGGAGTAATTCACCCCTCCACTTT.

In this sample, this clone turned up once. This chain connects TRBV3-1 (or the pseudogene TRBV3-2) to TRBJ1-2; D is uncertain. V was trimmed by 1 base and J by 8 bases, leaving 5 bases between them. The CDR3 sequence is 11 residues long. CDR1 is LGHDT and CDR2 is YNNKEL in the germline V gene (reference sequence). The DNA for the CDR3 is TGTGCCAGCAGCCAAGGGTTCGGCTACACCTTC. It specifies CASSQGFGYTF.

Worth noting for this clone: Other nucleotide sequences from this sample produce the same CDR3. The chain joins TRBV4-3 to TRBJ1-1; the D gene is possibly TRBD1 (5 bases). Trimming removed 6 bases at V and 1 base at J, with 9 bases between. The CDR3 sequence is 13 residues long. Germline V lookup: CDR1 LGHNA, CDR2 YSLEER. CDR3 region: CASSHDRNTEAFF. The CDR3 region has the DNA TGCGCCAGCAGTCATGACAGGAACACTGAAGCTTTCTTT.

The chain employs TRBV7-8 and TRBJ2-1; TRBD2 aligns across 9 bases. This CDR3 is 15 amino acids long. From germline, CDR1 is SGHVS and CDR2 FQNEAQ. The ends lost 4 bases at V and 3 bases at J; junction bases unmatched: 4. CDR3 in amino acids: CASSYQRGVYNEQFF. In DNA, the CDR3 is TGTGCCAGCAGCTACCAGCGGGGGGTCTACAATGAGCAGTTCTTC. Full variable domain (missing parts from reference TRBV7-8 and TRBJ2-1): GAGVSQSPRYKVAKRGQDVALRCDPISGHVSLFWYQQALGQGPEFLTYFQNEAQLDKSGLPSDRFFAERPEGSVSTLKIQRTQQEDSAVYLCASSYQRGVYNEQFFGPGTRLTVL.

In the case of this clone: One end of the junction is discordant with germline, which a read error may explain. The chain carries TRBV7-2 and TRBJ1-5, with TRBD1 as a possible D gene (6 bases). CDR1 SGHTA and CDR2 FQGNSA come from the germline V gene. The CDR3 length is 16 residues. The chain's CDR3 is CASSAGQLYSNQPQHF. DNA of the CDR3: TGTGCCAGCAGCGCCGGACAGTTATATAGCAATCAACCCCAGCATTTT.

This sequence joins TRBV7-2 and TRBJ2-7; the D gene is possibly TRBD1 (6 bases). Trimming cost V 5 bases and J 2 bases, with 16 bases left between them. This CDR3 contains 15 residues. Germline assignment: CDR1 SGHTA and CDR2 FQGNSA. The CDR3 DNA sequence: TGTGCCAGCAGCCGCCCGACAGGTTTCCCCTACGAGCAGTACTTC. It specifies CASSRPTGFPYEQYF. Full variable domain (outside the CDR3, taken from reference TRBV7-2 and TRBJ2-7): GAGVSQSPSNKVTEKGKDVELRCDPISGHTALYWYRQSLGQGLEFLIYFQGNSAPDKSGLPSDRFSAERTGGSVSTLTIQRTQQEDSAVYLCASSRPTGFPYEQYFGPGTRLTVT.

This clone was recorded a few times. The V gene is TRBV19, the J gene TRBJ2-7; TRBD1 aligns across 7 bases. V dropped 3 bases and J dropped 2; count of bases not matched to a gene: 1. Germline CDR1 and CDR2: LNHDA and SQIVND (reference sequence). The CDR3 consists of 13 residues. This CDR3 reads CASSMQGAYEQYF. The DNA for the CDR3 is TGTGCCAGTAGTATGCAGGGGGCCTACGAGCAGTACTTC.

CDR3: CASSQDGPSGYTF. As DNA, the CDR3 is TGTGCCAGCAGCCAAGATGGGCCCAGTGGCTACACCTTC. The genes are TRBV3-1 (or the pseudogene TRBV3-2) and TRBJ1-2; no definite D call. The CDR3 sequence is 13 residues long. Germline V lookup: CDR1 LGHDT, CDR2 YNNKEL (reference sequence). V gave up 0 bases and J gave up 7 bases, with 9 bases separating them.

The chain combines TRBV11-3 with TRBJ2-3; 10 bases agree with TRBD2. V lost 5 bases, J lost 4 bases, and 6 bases stayed unmatched. This CDR3 comprises 15 residues. Germline values: CDR1 SGHNT, CDR2 YENEEA. CDR3 in amino acids: CASSHGGLASDTQYF. CDR3 sequence (DNA): TGTGCCAGCAGCCACGGGGGACTAGCGTCAGATACGCAGTATTTT. Full variable domain (rest looked up from reference TRBV11-3 and TRBJ2-3): EAGVVQSPRYKIIEKKQPVAFWCNPISGHNTLYWYLQNLGQGPELLIRYENEEAVDDSQLPKDRFSAERLKGVDSTLKIQPAELGDSAVYLCASSHGGLASDTQYFGPGTRLTVL.

This chain joins TRBV4-1 and TRBJ1-6; D is uncertain. Germline V gives CDR1 MGHRA, CDR2 YSYEKL. The CDR3 is 12 amino acids. V gave up 5 bases and J gave up 12 bases, with 11 bases separating them. The CDR3 reads CASSSGWVPLHF. CDR3 DNA: TGCGCCAGCAGCTCGGGATGGGTACCCCTCCACTTT.

The gene calls are TRBV27 and TRBJ2-3; D not resolved. This CDR3 is built from 13 residues. The V end lost 1 base, the J end lost 1 base, and 3 bases lay between the germline ends. Germline loops: CDR1 MNHEY, CDR2 SMNVEV (reference sequence). This CDR3 is CASSLLGTDTQYF. CDR3 sequence (DNA): TGTGCCAGCAGTTTATTGGGCACAGATACGCAGTATTTT.

The V and J genes are TRBV7-2 and TRBJ2-7; D is tentatively TRBD1 or TRBD2 (5 bases each). The germline V and J ends were trimmed by 5 bases and 0 bases, with 14 bases remaining between them. There are 15 residues in the CDR3. CDR1 is SGHTA and CDR2 is FQGNSA in the germline V gene. The CDR3 bases are TGTGCCAGCAGCCACGGGACGGAAAGCTCCTACGAGCAGTACTTC. Amino acid sequence: CASSHGTESSYEQYF.

This clone was detected only a few times. The V and J genes are TRBV4-1 and TRBJ2-7, with TRBD1 matching 9 bases. CDR1 and CDR2 from the germline V gene are MGHRA and YSYEKL. J gave up 2 bases and V 2 bases, and 4 bases lay outside the gene matches. CDR3 length: 15 residues. In DNA form, the CDR3 reads TGCGCCAGCAGCCAACTGGGGACAGGGCCCTACGAGCAGTACTTC. This gives the protein CASSQLGTGPYEQYF.

V is TRBV11-2 and J is TRBJ1-1; D possibly corresponds to TRBD1 (6 bases). This CDR3 is 16 amino acids long. Germline CDR1 is SGHAT and CDR2 is FQNNGV. V gave up 5 bases and J gave up 5 bases, with 21 bases separating them. The CDR3 loop reads CASSPVQGRGRTEAFF. In DNA form, the CDR3 reads TGTGCCAGCAGCCCAGTTCAGGGGAGAGGTAGAACTGAAGCTTTCTTT.

The chain carries TRBV28 and TRBJ2-2, with D maybe TRBD1 (5 bases). Per germline, CDR1 MDHEN and CDR2 SYDVKM. The CDR3 sequence is 15 residues long. Trimming shortened V by 4 bases and J by 2 bases, and 11 bases separated the two germline ends. CDR3 region: CASSSLTGNTGELFF. CDR3 nucleotide sequence: TGTGCCAGCAGTTCCCTTACAGGAAACACCGGGGAGCTGTTTTTT.

CDR3 nucleotide sequence: TGTGCCACCAGCAGAGAGGACAGGGAGCGTTCACCCCTCCACTTT. Protein product: CATSREDRERSPLHF. J is TRBJ1-6 and V is TRBV15, with TRBD1 identical over 8 bases. The CDR3 contains 15 residues. Germline V gene sequence: CDR1 LNHNV, CDR2 YYDKDF (reference sequence). With V trimmed by 0 bases and J by 9 bases, 4 bases remained unmatched.

This sequence joins TRBV6-1 and TRBJ2-2; TRBD1 matches 8 bases. The length of the CDR3 is 17 residues. The junction had 9 bases not matched to a gene; V was cut back by 1 base and J by 5 bases. The germline V gene encodes CDR1 MNHNS and CDR2 SASEGT. The CDR3 bases are TGTGCCAGCAGTGAAGTATGGAGGACAGGGATTACCGGGGAGCTGTTTTTT. Residues: CASSEVWRTGITGELFF.

The chain employs TRBV7-7 and TRBJ2-7, with D unresolved. V dropped 5 bases and J dropped 3 bases, with 17 bases sitting between them. In germline, CDR1 is SSHAT, CDR2 FNYEAQ (reference sequence). The CDR3 has 15 residues. CDR3 sequence (DNA): TGTGCCAGCAGCCCCCTTGAAGGAATCCTCTACGAGCAGTACTTC. Translation: CASSPLEGILYEQYF.

The CDR3 DNA reads TGTGCCAGCAGTGAATTTCGAGATACGACTTCTGGCTACACCTTC. It is translated as CASSEFRDTTSGYTF. The chain couples TRBV25-1 to TRBJ1-2; D gene uncertain. There are 15 residues in the CDR3. V was shortened by 1 base and J by 7 bases, with 16 bases between the two germline ends. Germline V gene data show CDR1 as MGHDK and CDR2 as SYGVNS.

The rearrangement uses TRBV6-6 and TRBJ2-5; D uncertain. This CDR3 contains 14 residues. Trimming removed 1 base at V and 1 base at J, with 7 bases between. The germline V gene has CDR1 MNHNY and CDR2 SVGAGI (reference sequence). The CDR3 DNA is TGTGCCAGCAGTTACTTGGGGTCCCAAGAGACCCAGTACTTC. As protein: CASSYLGSQETQYF.